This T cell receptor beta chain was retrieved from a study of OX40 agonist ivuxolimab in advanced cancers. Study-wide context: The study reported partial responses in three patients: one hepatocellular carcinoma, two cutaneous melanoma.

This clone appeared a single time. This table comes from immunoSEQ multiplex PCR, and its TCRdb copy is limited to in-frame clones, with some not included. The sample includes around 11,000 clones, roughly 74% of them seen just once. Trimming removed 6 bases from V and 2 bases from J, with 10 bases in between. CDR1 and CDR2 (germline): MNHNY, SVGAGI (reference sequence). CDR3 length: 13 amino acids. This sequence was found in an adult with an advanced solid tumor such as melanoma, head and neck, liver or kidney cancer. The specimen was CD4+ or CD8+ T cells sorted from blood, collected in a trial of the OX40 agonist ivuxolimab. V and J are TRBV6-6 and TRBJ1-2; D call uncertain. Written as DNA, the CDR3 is TGTGCCAGCAGCCAGGAGCCCAACTATGGCTACACCTTC. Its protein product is CASSQEPNYGYTF.